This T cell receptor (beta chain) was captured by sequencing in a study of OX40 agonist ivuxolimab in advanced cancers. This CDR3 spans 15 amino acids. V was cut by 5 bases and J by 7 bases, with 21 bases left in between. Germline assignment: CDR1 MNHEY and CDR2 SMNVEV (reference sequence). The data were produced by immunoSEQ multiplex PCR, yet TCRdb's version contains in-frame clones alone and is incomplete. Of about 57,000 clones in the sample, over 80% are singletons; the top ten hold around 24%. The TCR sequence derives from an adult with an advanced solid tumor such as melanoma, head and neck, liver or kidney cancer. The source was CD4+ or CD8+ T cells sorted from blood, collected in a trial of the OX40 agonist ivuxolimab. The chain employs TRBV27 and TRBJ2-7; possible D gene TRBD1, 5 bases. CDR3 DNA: TGTGCCAGCAGTACCCGACAGATCTTGCCGTCGGAGCAGTACTTC. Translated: CASSTRQILPSEQYF.